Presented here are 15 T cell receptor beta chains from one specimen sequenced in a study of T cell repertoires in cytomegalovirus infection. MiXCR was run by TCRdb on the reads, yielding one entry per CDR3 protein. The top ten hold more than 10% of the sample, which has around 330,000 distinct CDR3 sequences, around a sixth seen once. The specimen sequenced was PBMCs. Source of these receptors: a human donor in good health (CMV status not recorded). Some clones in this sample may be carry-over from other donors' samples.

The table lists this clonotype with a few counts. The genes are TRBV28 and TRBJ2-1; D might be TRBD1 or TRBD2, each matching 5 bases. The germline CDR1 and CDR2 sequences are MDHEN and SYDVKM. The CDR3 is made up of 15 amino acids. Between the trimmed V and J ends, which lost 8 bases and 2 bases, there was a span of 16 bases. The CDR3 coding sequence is TGTGCCAGCGGTGGTACTGGGGGTACCTACAATGAGCAGTTCTTC. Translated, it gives CASGGTGGTYNEQFF.

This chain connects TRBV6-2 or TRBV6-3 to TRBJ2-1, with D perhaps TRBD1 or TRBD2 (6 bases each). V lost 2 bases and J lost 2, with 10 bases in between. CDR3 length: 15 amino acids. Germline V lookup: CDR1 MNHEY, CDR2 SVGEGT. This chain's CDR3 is CASSYGGLPYNEQFF. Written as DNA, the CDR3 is TGTGCCAGCAGTTACGGGGGGCTCCCCTACAATGAGCAGTTCTTC.

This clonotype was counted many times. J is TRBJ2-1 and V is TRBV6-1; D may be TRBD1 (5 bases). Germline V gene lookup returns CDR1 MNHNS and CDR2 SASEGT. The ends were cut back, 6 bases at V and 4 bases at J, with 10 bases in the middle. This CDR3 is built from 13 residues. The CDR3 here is CASRLTVYNEQFF. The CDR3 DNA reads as TGTGCCAGCAGGCTGACAGTTTACAATGAGCAGTTCTTC.

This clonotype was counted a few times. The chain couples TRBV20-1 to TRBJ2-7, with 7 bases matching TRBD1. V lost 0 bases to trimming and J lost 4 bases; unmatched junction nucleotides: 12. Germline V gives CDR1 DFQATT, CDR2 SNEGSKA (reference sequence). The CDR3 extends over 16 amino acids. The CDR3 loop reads CSARESGRGMTYEQYF. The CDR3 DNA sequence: TGCAGTGCTAGAGAAAGCGGCAGGGGGATGACGTACGAGCAGTACTTC.

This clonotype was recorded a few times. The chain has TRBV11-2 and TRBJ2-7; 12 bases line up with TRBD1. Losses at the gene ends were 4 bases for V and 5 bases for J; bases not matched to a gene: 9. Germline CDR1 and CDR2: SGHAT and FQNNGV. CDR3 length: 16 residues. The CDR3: CASSYRPGQGAHEQYF. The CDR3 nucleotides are TGTGCCAGCAGCTACCGTCCGGGACAGGGGGCCCACGAGCAGTACTTC.

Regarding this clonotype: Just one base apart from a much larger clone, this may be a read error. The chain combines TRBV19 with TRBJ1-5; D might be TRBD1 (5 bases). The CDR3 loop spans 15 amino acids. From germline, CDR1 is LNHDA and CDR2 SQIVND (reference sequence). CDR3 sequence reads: CASSRPGGGNRPQHF. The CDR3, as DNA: TGTGCCAGTAGTCGCCCCGGGGGAGGCAATCGGCCCCAGCATTTT. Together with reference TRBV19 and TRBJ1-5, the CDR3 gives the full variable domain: DGGITQSPKYLFRKEGQNVTLSCEQNLNHDAMYWYRQDPGQGLRLIYYSQIVNDFQKGDIAEGYSVSREKKESFPLTVTSAQKNPTAFYLCASSRPGGGNRPQHFGDGTRLSIL.

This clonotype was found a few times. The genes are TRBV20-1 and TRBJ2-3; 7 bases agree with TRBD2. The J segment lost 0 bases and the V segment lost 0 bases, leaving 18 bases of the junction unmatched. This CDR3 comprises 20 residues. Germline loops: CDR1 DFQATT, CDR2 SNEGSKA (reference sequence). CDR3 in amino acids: CSARDRPVAGVPSSTDTQYF. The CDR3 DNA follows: TGCAGTGCTAGAGATCGTCCGGTGGCGGGGGTCCCCTCGAGCACAGATACGCAGTATTTT.

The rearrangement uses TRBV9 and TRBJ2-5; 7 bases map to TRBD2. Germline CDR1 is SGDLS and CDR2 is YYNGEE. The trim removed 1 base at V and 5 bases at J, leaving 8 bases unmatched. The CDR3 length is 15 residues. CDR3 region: CASSVSGVGGETQYF. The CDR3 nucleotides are TGTGCCAGCAGCGTAAGCGGGGTAGGTGGGGAGACCCAGTACTTC.

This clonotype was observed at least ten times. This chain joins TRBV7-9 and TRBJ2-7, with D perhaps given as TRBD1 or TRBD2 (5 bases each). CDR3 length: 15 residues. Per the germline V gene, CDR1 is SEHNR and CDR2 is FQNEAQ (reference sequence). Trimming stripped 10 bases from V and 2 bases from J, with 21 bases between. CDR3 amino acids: CATRPPGTPAYEQYF. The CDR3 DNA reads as TGTGCCACCAGACCGCCCGGGACGCCTGCCTACGAGCAGTACTTC.

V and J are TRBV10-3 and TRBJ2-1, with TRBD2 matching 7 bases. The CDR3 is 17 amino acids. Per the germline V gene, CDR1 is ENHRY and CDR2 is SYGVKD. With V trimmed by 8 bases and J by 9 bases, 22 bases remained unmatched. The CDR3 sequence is CAIGELSVGGLPGEQFF. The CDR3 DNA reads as TGTGCCATCGGGGAACTTAGCGTCGGGGGGTTGCCCGGTGAGCAGTTCTTC.

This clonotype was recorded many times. The CDR3 DNA reads TGTGCCAGCAGTTTATCACGAGGGGCAGGGGCAAGCAATCAGCCCCAGCATTTT. Protein product: CASSLSRGAGASNQPQHF. The rearrangement uses TRBV12-3 or TRBV12-4 and TRBJ1-5; the D gene is possibly TRBD1 (6 bases). V lost 2 bases, J lost 1 base, and 18 bases lay in between. The CDR3 has 18 residues.

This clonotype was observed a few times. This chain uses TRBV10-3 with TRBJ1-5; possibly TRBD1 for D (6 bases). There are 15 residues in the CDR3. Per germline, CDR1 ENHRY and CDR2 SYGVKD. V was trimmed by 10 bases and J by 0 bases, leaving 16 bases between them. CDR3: CASQTGLGSNQPQHF. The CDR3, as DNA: TGTGCCAGCCAGACAGGCCTTGGTAGCAATCAGCCCCAGCATTTT.

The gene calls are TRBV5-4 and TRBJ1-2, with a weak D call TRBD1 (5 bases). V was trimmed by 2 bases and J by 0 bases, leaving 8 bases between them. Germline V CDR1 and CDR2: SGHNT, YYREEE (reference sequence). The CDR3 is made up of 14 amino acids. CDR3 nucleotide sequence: TGTGCCAGCAGCTTAAGGGGTTCTAACTATGGCTACACCTTC. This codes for CASSLRGSNYGYTF.

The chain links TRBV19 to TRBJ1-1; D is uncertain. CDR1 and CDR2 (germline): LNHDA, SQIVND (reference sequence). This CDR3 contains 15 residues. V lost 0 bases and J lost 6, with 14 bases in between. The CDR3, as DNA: TGTGCCAGTAGTATAGACCGGGGATGGGGTCCTGAAGCTTTCTTT. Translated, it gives CASSIDRGWGPEAFF.

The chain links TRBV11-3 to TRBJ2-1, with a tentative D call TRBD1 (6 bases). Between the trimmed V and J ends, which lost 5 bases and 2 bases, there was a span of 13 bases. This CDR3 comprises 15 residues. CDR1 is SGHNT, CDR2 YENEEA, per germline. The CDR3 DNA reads TGTGCCAGCAGCCTACAGGGCGAAACCTACAATGAGCAGTTCTTC. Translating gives CASSLQGETYNEQFF. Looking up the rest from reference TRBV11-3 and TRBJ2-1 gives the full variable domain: EAGVVQSPRYKIIEKKQPVAFWCNPISGHNTLYWYLQNLGQGPELLIRYENEEAVDDSQLPKDRFSAERLKGVDSTLKIQPAELGDSAVYLCASSLQGETYNEQFFGPGTRLTVL.